This T cell receptor beta chain came from a study of T cell changes during pregnancy in multiple sclerosis (dated by TCRdb to the late 2010s). At the level of the whole study: The study examined how the T cell repertoire changed over the course of pregnancy in women with multiple sclerosis.

Library method: the immunoSEQ multiplex PCR assay. TCRdb holds this immuneACCESS table with in-frame rearrangements only. Some clones are missing; in checked studies, unresolved V genes explain under half, and the rest has no known cause. The sample profile shows approximately 100,000 clones; almost 95% of them were found once. The biggest ten clones account for 2.2% of the sample. Concerning this clone itself: Its antigen is not yet known. No qualities accompany the bases; no much larger clone lies one base away.

This specimen was peripheral blood, taken in the third trimester of pregnancy. The TCR comes from a female donor with multiple sclerosis, enrolled in a pregnancy study.

The CDR3 reads as follows: CASSAGVGLAGGLLDGELFF. The DNA sequence follows: TGTGCCAGCAGCGCAGGGGTAGGACTAGCGGGAGGGCTGTTGGACGGGGAGCTGTTTTTT. The chain uses TRBV2 and TRBJ2-2; TRBD2 matches 15 bases in the middle. From its cysteine to its phenylalanine, the CDR3 spans 20 amino acids. CDR3 DNA only is kept here, 60 bases in frame from base 1. At the junction V is shortened by 6 bases and J by 7 bases; bases outside the gene matches: 18. Taken from the germline V gene, the CDR1 and CDR2 loops are SNHLY and FYNNEI. The CDR3 plus the reference TRBV2 and TRBJ2-2 genes for the other parts give the full variable domain: EPEVTQTPSHQVTQMGQEVILRCVPISNHLYFYWYRQILGQKVEFLVSFYNNEISEKSEIFDDQFSVERPDGSNFTLKIRSTKLEDSAMYFCASSAGVGLAGGLLDGELFFGEGSRLTVL.